This TCR beta chain was identified in a study of cytomegalovirus exposure and HLA in healthy donors (dated by TCRdb to between 2016 and 2019). Concerning the study at large: An earlier analysis of 550 to 700 of the donors reported about 250 Gb of sequence data and 100 million to 130 million unique TCR beta sequences from about 200 million T cells. Approximately 330 gigabases of sequencing data and approximately 92 million unique TCR sequences made up an early release that covered nearly 650 HLA-typed donors. Of the approximately 400 genotyped donors, 65% to 90% were placed in the genetic ancestry cluster associated with self-reported Caucasian donors. The study aimed to test whether cataloging public T cell receptors could reveal signatures of past pathogen exposure. Using immunosequencing, the study profiled T cell repertoires from 666 subjects and related those repertoires to cytomegalovirus serostatus. Besides the first cohort of hundreds of subjects, a separate validation cohort made up of 95 to 150 different subjects was used. The study combined high-throughput TCR immunosequencing, statistical association of individual TCRs with disease status, and machine learning to predict cytomegalovirus infection status. In a later analysis, previously published TCR beta repertoires from 600 to 850 donors were re-analyzed and high-resolution HLA genotyping was added so that TCR occurrence patterns could be studied. Rather than using new phenotypic data, the later analysis identified candidate immune exposures from TCR beta sequences and from how often those sequences occurred across donors. An earlier analysis of some 500 of the donors applied high-throughput TCR beta sequencing to assess whether each TCR beta V gene segment acted as functional or pseudogenic. Alongside the repertoire data, information on donor age, sex, ethnicity and CMV serostatus was compiled. In a later genetic analysis, genome-wide SNP genotypes for about three fifths of the roughly 670 donors were used, and that subset was treated as a discovery cohort. All discovery cohort repertoires had been generated using a single sequencing platform. HLA typing included class I and class II loci at four-digit resolution. Typing coverage varied by locus: 629-630 donors for A, B, C, DRB1 and DQB1; roughly 510 for DQA1; over 600 for DPA1; fewer than 480 for DPB1. Because of strong linkage in the cohort, five DR-DQ haplotypes were treated as single units for association and clustering. Across 398 genotyped donors of the cohort, an average of approximately 220,000 unique TCR beta nucleotide sequences per donor were sequenced, and around 19% of those sequences were non-productive. The investigation overall reported the following: In vitro tests confirmed that three of the cytomegalovirus-associated TCR beta chains recognize cytomegalovirus antigens. The study listed 164 TCR beta chains as associated with cytomegalovirus. A later analysis associated 17,000 or so TCR beta sequences with specific HLA alleles at a false discovery rate of 0.05. A later genetic analysis associated a missense DCLRE1C variant with V-gene and J-gene trimming of TCR beta chains, and an independent cohort replicated the association. Roughly uniform sequencing depth across donors was assumed in presence/absence analyses, although this assumption may not hold. Several of the top co-occurrence clusters appeared to be linked to parvovirus B19, influenza, CMV and Epstein-Barr virus, according to a later analysis. CMV serostatus was the only immune exposure information available for the cohort. Because the 87-base-pair reads could not distinguish some IMGT-functional V segments, including TRBV6-2 and TRBV6-3, those segments were excluded. According to a later analysis, TCR association rates differed among HLA loci, with DRB1 alleles showing the most associated TCRs and HLA-C alleles showing the fewest. In both the original and validation cohorts, the classifier was reported to diagnose cytomegalovirus status with high specificity and sensitivity. Compared with equally common non-associated chains, HLA-associated TCR beta chains in a later analysis were more clonally expanded and had lower generation probabilities. HLA typing was unavailable for some donors at each locus, so association tests used only the typed subset. Strong co-occurrence of HLA alleles, especially DR and DQ, made assigning TCR associations to individual alleles difficult. In a later analysis, most CMV-associated TCR beta chains were found to appear HLA-restricted, with HLA associations seemingly driven largely by CMV exposure. An earlier analysis of approximately 500 of the donors showed that most TCR beta V segments appeared in productive rearrangements either about 90% or about 30% of the time, which broadly matched IMGT annotations. Some 16 rarely observed V segments, including chromosome 9 orphons, were excluded from the earlier analysis of some 590 of the donors because counts were too low. Across donors, most TCR sequences were observed very rarely, whereas some public TCRs were present in many individuals. The authors suggested that the approach could potentially be generalized to other disease states and immunological phenotypes. The cohort was sequenced for TCR beta chains only, and without alpha or paired-chain data the features that could be detected were limited. Linkage disequilibrium might explain the correlated functional status among segregating V segments, but an unknown experimental factor could not be ruled out. A cluster of highly shared sequence variants was judged likely to be a technical artifact of the sequencing pipeline. In a later genetic analysis, fewer N-insertions in productive TCRs were reported among donors in an Asian-associated ancestry cluster than the approximately 710-donor mean. A further reported finding was that TCR beta sequences accurately predicted the HLA-A and HLA-B alleles for most subjects in the first cohort.

The cohort was made up of several hundred healthy bone marrow donors. Cohort members were all nominally healthy when sampled, although unrecorded immune exposures were likely present. The donor tested CMV seronegative, placing the donor among the roughly 350 seronegative members of the cohort. A peripheral blood sample was provided by each donor, and peripheral blood mononuclear cells were used for TCR beta sequencing. Genomic DNA was extracted from the blood cell samples with the Qiagen DNeasy Blood Extraction Kit. To prepare the library, the immunoSEQ multiplex PCR assay was applied. A mixture of 60 forward primers for TCR Vbeta segments and 13 reverse primers for TCR Jbeta segments was used in the multiplex PCR. The CDR3 region of rearranged TCR beta genes was amplified from genomic DNA with a multiplex PCR assay. The amplified TCR beta libraries were sequenced on the Illumina HiSeq System as 87-base-pair reads. As for the authors' bioinformatics: A later analysis counted approximately 76 million unique TCR beta chains across the 666 repertoires, and 10 million to 11 million of these chains were shared by at least two donors. Raw reads were error-corrected and collapsed into unique sequences with a nearest-neighbor algorithm that merged closely related sequences to remove PCR and sequencing errors. Alignment of CDR3 sequences to IMGT reference sequences was used to assign V, D and J gene segments. For a sequence to be retained, a match of at least six nucleotides was required to both a V gene segment and a J gene segment. Rearrangements were classified as productive when the CDR3 lacked stop codons and remained in frame with V and J, and all other rearrangements were classified as non-productive. CDR3 was defined by IMGT convention, running from the second conserved V-encoded cysteine to the conserved J-encoded phenylalanine. In an earlier analysis of 550 to 650 of the donors, sequences lacking an unambiguous match to a single V gene segment were excluded. In an earlier analysis of approximately 560 of the donors, a V segment was called functional when productive rearrangements were above 56.7%, and segregating when the standard deviation between donors exceeded 5%. A statistical classification framework was developed to diagnose cytomegalovirus status using the catalog of TCR beta chain sequences. In a later analysis, V and J genes were assigned by comparing TCR nucleotide sequences against IMGT/GENE-DB human TR gene sequences. A later analysis assigned CDR3 sequences and most-parsimonious VDJ recombination scenarios with the TCRdist pipeline. In a later analysis, each TCR beta chain was defined by its CDR3 amino acid sequence together with its V-gene family, and reads without a unique V-gene family were excluded. As a way to deal with suspected cross-contamination and a sequencing artifact, a later analysis dropped approximately 590 nucleotide sequences that were highly shared and had low generation probability. A later analysis calculated a clonal expansion index for each public chain from normalized within-repertoire ranks of inferred template counts. In a later analysis, generation probabilities were computed with a VDJ recombination model fitted to out-of-frame rearrangements, and the resulting probabilities were checked against IGoR. Hypergeometric tests were used in a later analysis to score TCR-TCR, TCR-HLA and TCR-CMV co-occurrence, with a repertoire-size bias correction applied to the TCR pairs. False discovery rates were estimated in a later analysis by permuting HLA or CMV assignments 20 times. A later analysis grouped co-occurring TCRs with DBSCAN, adding TCRdist sequence similarity when clustering within HLA-allele-positive subsets. Repertoires with fewer than 30,000 or more than 120,000 public chains were left out of co-occurrence clustering, as were about five repertoires with anomalous nucleotide sharing. In TCRdb, the immuneACCESS table is reduced to in-frame sequences with V and J assigned. These tables do not hold every clone; where another copy was compared, an unresolved V gene accounts for under half, and the others remain unexplained. For V, J and clone size, that table is used; D and trimming come from the DNA. This sample holds roughly 180,000 clones; 84% were observed only once. Jointly, the top ten make up 0.26% of the sample.

V lost 2 bases and J lost 4 bases, and the count of bases not matched to a germline gene is 16. Including cysteine and phenylalanine, the CDR3 has 20 amino acids. CDR3 DNA is the only sequence kept; it has 60 bases, read in frame from the first base. The germline V gene (reference sequence) supplies CDR1 GTSNPN and CDR2 SVGIG. Comment on this clone: The clone's antigen remains unknown. Base qualities are not recorded, but no much larger clone differs from it by a single base.

This clonotype was obtained from a boy aged 10-17 years in good health and CMV-seronegative. The chain links TRBV30 with TRBJ2-1; 14 bases in between match TRBD2. Sequenced: PBMCs. The bases are TGTGCCTGGAGTTTCCGACTAGCGGGGGGGCGGGGTGGTAGGTACAATGAGCAGTTCTTC. Its protein reads: CAWSFRLAGGRGGRYNEQFF.